Given below is one TCR beta chain in context. Its cognate antigen is unknown. CDR1 is SGHVS, CDR2 FNYEAQ, per germline. Between the trimmed V and J ends, which lost 5 bases and 1 base, there was a span of 14 bases. The CDR3 contains 15 residues. The source of the sample is a study of cytomegalovirus exposure and HLA in healthy donors. Study-wide results and caveats: Donors were assumed by presence/absence analyses to have roughly uniform sequencing depth. Among the most significant clusters, several appeared linked to common viral pathogens in a later analysis.

PCR used 60 Vbeta primers and 13 Jbeta primers. TCRdb keeps only in-frame clones here, not all; method: immunoSEQ multiplex PCR. The data show around 160,000 clones, 70% seen once. The rearrangement links TRBV7-6 to TRBJ1-1; no definite D call. This TCR derives from a man between 18 and 35 years old in good health and CMV-seropositive. Material for sequencing was PBMCs. CDR3 sequence reads: CASSTIPRRNTEAFF. CDR3 nucleotide sequence: TGTGCCAGCAGCACCATCCCAAGGAGGAACACTGAAGCTTTCTTT.